The present T cell receptor (beta chain) was sequenced within a study of blood T cells in healthy people across ages. Every sample had a minimum of 6 million PBMCs isolated. J gave up 0 bases and V 6 bases, and 2 bases lay outside the gene matches. CDR3 length: 15 amino acids. The germline V gene encodes CDR1 SNHLY and CDR2 FYNNEI. Using a J-beta primer mix together with a sample-barcoded 5' primer, a second PCR was run for about 7 to 12 cycles. Each CDR3 protein is one row after TCRdb ran MiXCR on the 5' RACE reads. In the table there are just under 900,000 distinct CDR3 sequences, about 30% of which are singletons.

This chain joins TRBV2 and TRBJ2-2; 9 nucleotides agree with TRBD2. The sample was blood. This receptor was identified in a woman over 75 in good health. As DNA, the CDR3 is TGTGCCAGCAGACTAGCGGGTACGAACACCGGGGAGCTGTTTTTT. Translating it yields CASRLAGTNTGELFF.